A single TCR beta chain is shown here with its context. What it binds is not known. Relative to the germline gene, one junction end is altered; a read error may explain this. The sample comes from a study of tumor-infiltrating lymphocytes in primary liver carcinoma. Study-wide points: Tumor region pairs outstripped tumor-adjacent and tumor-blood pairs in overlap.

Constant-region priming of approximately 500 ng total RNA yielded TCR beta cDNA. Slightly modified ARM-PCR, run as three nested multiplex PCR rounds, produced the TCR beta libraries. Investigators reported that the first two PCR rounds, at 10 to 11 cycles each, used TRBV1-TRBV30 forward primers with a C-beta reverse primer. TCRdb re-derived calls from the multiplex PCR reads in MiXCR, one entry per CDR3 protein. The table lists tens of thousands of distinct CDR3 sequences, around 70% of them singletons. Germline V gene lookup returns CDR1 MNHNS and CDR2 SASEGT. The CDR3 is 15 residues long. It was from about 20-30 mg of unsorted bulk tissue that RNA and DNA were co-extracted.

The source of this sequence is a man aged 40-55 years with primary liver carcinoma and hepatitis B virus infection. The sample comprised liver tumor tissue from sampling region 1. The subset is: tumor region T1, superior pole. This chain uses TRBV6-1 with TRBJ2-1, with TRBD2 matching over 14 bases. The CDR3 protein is CVSRLAGGPGKEQFF. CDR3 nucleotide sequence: TGTGTCAGCAGACTAGCGGGAGGGCCTGGAAAAGAGCAGTTCTTC.